These T cell receptor beta chains were read from a single sample in a study of post-analysis software for immune sequencing data. TCRdb ran MiXCR on the PCR reads and lists one entry per CDR3 protein. The sample holds about 820,000 distinct CDR3 sequences, approximately 53% seen once. Sequenced: blood. These receptors all come from a girl between 5 and 17 years old with multiple sclerosis. Each CDR3 is given with its conserved first and last residue. The order of the fields is CDR3 DNA, CDR3 protein, clone size, D gene, J gene, V gene. The D gene is left open where the match is weak. The size of a clone is reported for some rows only, either as once, few or many, or as a class for expanded clones.

TGCAGTGCTAGGGGTCCGGACCCAGGGCCCTATGGCTACACCTTC	CSARGPDPGPYGYTF	NA	NA	TRBJ1-2	TRBV20-1
TGCAGTGCAAACACCGGGACAGGGATCAACGAGCAGTACTTC	CSANTGTGINEQYF	NA	TRBD1	TRBJ2-7	TRBV20-1
TGTGCCAGCAGCCAGCGGGGACAGCCGACCTATGGCTACACCTTC	CASSQRGQPTYGYTF	few	TRBD1	TRBJ1-2	TRBV14
TGTGCCAGCAGTGAGGCGGACAGAATTTACAATGAGCAGTTCTTC	CASSEADRIYNEQFF	NA	NA	TRBJ2-1	TRBV2
TGTGCCAGCAGCTTAGGGACCCGAGACAGGGCTTACGAGCAGTACTTC	CASSLGTRDRAYEQYF	NA	TRBD1	TRBJ2-7	TRBV7-6
TGCGCCAGCAGCCGGAGCGAGGGCAATGAGCAGTTCTTC	CASSRSEGNEQFF	NA	NA	TRBJ2-1	TRBV5-1
TGTGCCAGCAGCTTAAGTCATGGCCAGCCCCAGCATTTT	CASSLSHGQPQHF	NA	NA	TRBJ1-5	TRBV7-9
TGCAGTGCTTCAGATCAAGGCGATGAGCAGTTCTTC	CSASDQGDEQFF	NA	NA	TRBJ2-1	TRBV20-1
TGTGCCAGCAGCTACGGACAATCTGGGGCCAACGTCCTGACTTTC	CASSYGQSGANVLTF	few	NA	TRBJ2-6	TRBV11-1
TGCGCCAGCAGCTTGGTTGGGACAGGGGCCGGGGACTACGAGCAGTACTTC	CASSLVGTGAGDYEQYF	NA	TRBD1	TRBJ2-7	TRBV5-1
TGCAGCGTTGGTCTCGATTCCTACGAGCAGTACTTC	CSVGLDSYEQYF	NA	NA	TRBJ2-7	TRBV29-1
TGTGCCAGCAGCCGCCAGACTAGCAATGAGCAGTTCTTC	CASSRQTSNEQFF	few	NA	TRBJ2-1	TRBV3-1
TGCAGTGCTAAGGACACCTCTGGGGCCAACGTCCTGACTTTC	CSAKDTSGANVLTF	few	NA	TRBJ2-6	TRBV20-1
TGCAGTGCTAGATCCCGACAGGGAAAGACCTACGAGCAGTACTTC	CSARSRQGKTYEQYF	few	TRBD1	TRBJ2-7	TRBV20-1
TGCAGTGCTAGTGTTTACTACGAGCAGTACTTC	CSASVYYEQYF	few	NA	TRBJ2-7	TRBV20-1
TGTGCCAGCAGTTTATTGGGCGGGGTTAAAGAGACCCAGTACTTC	CASSLLGGVKETQYF	NA	NA	TRBJ2-5	TRBV27
TGCGCCAGCAGCTCTGCGGCTAGCGGGGTTTATAGCACAGATACGCAGTATTTT	CASSSAASGVYSTDTQYF	NA	TRBD2	TRBJ2-3	TRBV5-1
TGTGCCATCAGTGATGTCCCGGGACAGGGGAAACTGTTTTTT	CAISDVPGQGKLFF	NA	TRBD1	TRBJ1-4	TRBV10-3
TGTGCCAGCAGGCAAGAGGTAGTCCAGAAGACCCAGTACTTC	CASRQEVVQKTQYF	NA	NA	TRBJ2-5	TRBV5-4
TGTGCCAGCAGTCCGACCGGGACAGGGAATTCACCCCTCCACTTT	CASSPTGTGNSPLHF	NA	TRBD1	TRBJ1-6	TRBV6-5
TGCGCCAGCAGCTTGGATGTTGCCGGGGAGACCCAGTACTTC	CASSLDVAGETQYF	few	NA	TRBJ2-5	TRBV5-1
TGTGCCAGCAGCCCCGGGGGACTAGCGGACACAGATACGCAGTATTTT	CASSPGGLADTDTQYF	NA	TRBD2	TRBJ2-3	TRBV11-3
TGCAGCGTAACTGACCCCGAGCAGTACTTC	CSVTDPEQYF	NA	NA	TRBJ2-7	TRBV29-1
TGCAGCACTGCTGGGACCCGGGACGCCTTTGGGAATGAGCAGTTCTTC	CSTAGTRDAFGNEQFF	NA	NA	TRBJ2-1	TRBV29-1
TGCGCCAGCAGCTTGAACAGGGGTTTCGAAGAGACCCAGTACTTC	CASSLNRGFEETQYF	NA	TRBD1	TRBJ2-5	TRBV5-1
TGTGCCAGCAGTTACGATTACAGATACTACGAGCAGTACTTC	CASSYDYRYYEQYF	NA	NA	TRBJ2-7	TRBV6-5